The sequence of this T cell receptor (beta chain) was determined in a study of T cell responses to AZD1222 COVID-19 vaccine. Notes on the study in general: White British ancestry dominated among donors, who included more females, and clonal diversity was possibly underestimated. The peak T cell response came first, and repertoires were sampled only after it. Baseline serostatus was positive in only six AZD1222 recipients.

The table lists this clone with a few counts. Its antigen remains unidentified. TCRdb's copy holds only in-frame clones and misses some; the assay was immunoSEQ multiplex PCR. The repertoire includes approximately 130,000 clones, roughly nine tenths of them detected once, and 3% sits in the top ten. CDR1 is MNHNS and CDR2 is SASEGT in the germline V gene. The CDR3 has 13 amino acids. Trimming left V 2 bases short and J 2 bases short, with 7 bases between. This material consisted of peripheral blood, taken 28 days after the second AZD1222 dose. V usage is TRBV6-1 and J usage is TRBJ2-7; D unresolved. This receptor was identified in an adult who received the AZD1222 COVID-19 vaccine. The CDR3 nucleotides read TGTGCCAGCAGTGAAAGAGCTACCTACGAGCAGTACTTC. Translated, it gives CASSERATYEQYF.